The source of this T cell receptor (beta chain) is a study of cytomegalovirus exposure and HLA in healthy donors. Broader study findings: Indistinguishability led to the exclusion of some V segments, TRBV6-2 and TRBV6-3 included. TCR beta V segments were, for the most part, productive about 90% or about 30% of the time in an earlier analysis.

CDR3 length: 14 amino acids. The V gene end was trimmed by 5 bases and the J gene end by 5 bases; junction bases not matched to a gene: 5. CDR1 is MNHEY, CDR2 SVGAGI, per germline. About this clone itself: Its antigen is as yet unknown.

The PCR made use of 60 Vbeta and 13 Jbeta primers. TCRdb keeps only in-frame clones here, not all; method: immunoSEQ multiplex PCR. The sample's table shows tens of thousands of clones. The chain carries TRBV6-5 and TRBJ2-2, with 7 bases matching TRBD1. The clonotype comes from a man aged 35-49 years in good health and CMV-seronegative. Sequencing input: PBMCs. The CDR3 DNA reads TGTGCCAGCAGTCCCCGACAGGGTACCGGGGAGCTGTTTTTT. It codes for CASSPRQGTGELFF.